The 15 T cell receptor beta chains below all came from one sample that was sequenced in a study of CD8 T cells in ankylosing spondylitis (dated by TCRdb to the late 2010s). Library creation used 5' RACE. TCRdb records Illumina HiSeq 2500 as the sequencer. TCRdb handled the public reads itself, with Q25 trimming in fastp and clone calling in MiXCR, and kept productive beta chains. Every entry covers one CDR3 protein and lists the most common genes and DNA from its rows. Counted in this sample were approximately 350,000 distinct CDR3 sequences; more than 20% of them appeared once. The ten largest clones take up 13% of the sample. The sequenced sample was blood, either unsorted or a sorted T cell fraction (not recorded which). The receptors were sampled from a male donor with ankylosing spondylitis or in good health (not recorded which).

V usage is TRBV7-9 and J usage is TRBJ2-1; 12 bases map to TRBD1. The CDR3 extends over 15 amino acids. Germline V CDR1 and CDR2: SEHNR, FQNEAQ (reference sequence). V shed 5 bases, J shed 4 bases, and the junction held 3 bases outside the gene matches. The CDR3 protein is CASSAGQGAYNEQFF. The CDR3 DNA sequence: TGTGCCAGCAGCGCGGGACAGGGGGCTTACAATGAGCAGTTCTTC. Drawing the rest from reference TRBV7-9 and TRBJ2-1, the complete variable domain is DTGVSQNPRHKITKRGQNVTFRCDPISEHNRLYWYRQTLGQGPEFLTYFQNEAQLEKSRLLSDRFSAERPKGSFSTLEIQRTEQGDSAMYLCASSAGQGAYNEQFFGPGTRLTVL.

The chain employs TRBV5-1 and TRBJ2-7; the D is unclear. The V end lost 0 bases, the J end lost 4 bases, and 8 bases lay between the germline ends. The CDR3 has 13 amino acids. Germline V lookup: CDR1 SGHRS, CDR2 YFSETQ. The CDR3 DNA reads as TGCGCCAGCAGCTTGGGCAGCTTGTACGAGCAGTACTTC. It translates to CASSLGSLYEQYF.

This clonotype was found a few times. The chain links TRBV21-1 to TRBJ2-7; TRBD1 is the table's D call and was not checked against the DNA. TRBV21-1 is flagged as a pseudogene. The CDR3 is 15 residues long. CDR3 nucleotides: TGTGCCAGCAGCGCCCGGGACAGATCAGTTGAGGAGCAGTACTTC. Encoded protein: CASSARDRSVEEQYF.

The chain recombines TRBV3-1 with TRBJ2-7; a weak D match, TRBD1 (6 bases). CDR3 length: 14 residues. V was clipped by 3 bases and J by 2 bases, with 11 bases between them. The germline V gene has CDR1 LGHDT and CDR2 YNNKEL (reference sequence). The CDR3 DNA is TGTGCCAGCAGCCATCCGGGACACCCCTACGAGCAGTACTTC. This encodes CASSHPGHPYEQYF.

This clonotype was seen a handful of times. The V call is TRBV28, the J call TRBJ2-2; possible D gene TRBD1, 6 bases. The CDR3 is 14 amino acids. Trimming took 5 bases from V and 7 from J, leaving 14 bases between them. Germline assignment: CDR1 MDHEN and CDR2 SYDVKM. CDR3 residues: CASSLTGIGGELFF. CDR3 DNA: TGTGCCAGCAGTCTTACAGGGATCGGCGGGGAGCTGTTTTTT.

This clonotype was observed a few times. The rearrangement joins TRBV28 to TRBJ2-7, with D unclear. Germline lookup yields CDR1 MDHEN and CDR2 SYDVKM. This CDR3 comprises 14 residues. With 2 bases removed from V and 2 bases from J, the gap between germline ends came to 10 bases. Here the CDR3 reads CASSLGMAAYEQYF. CDR3 in DNA: TGTGCCAGCAGTTTAGGAATGGCGGCCTACGAGCAGTACTTC.

This clonotype was seen more than once but under ten times. V usage is TRBV12-3 or TRBV12-4 and J usage is TRBJ2-1; 12 bases are shared with TRBD2. V lost 4 bases to trimming and J lost 3 bases; unmatched junction nucleotides: 7. The CDR3 has 17 amino acids. This CDR3 is CASSWGKLAGGYNEQFF. CDR3 DNA: TGTGCCAGCAGTTGGGGGAAACTAGCGGGAGGCTACAATGAGCAGTTCTTC.

The rearrangement joins TRBV12-3 or TRBV12-4 to TRBJ2-5; the D gene is possibly TRBD1 (5 bases). With 1 base removed from V and 11 bases from J, the gap between germline ends came to 11 bases. The CDR3 has 12 amino acids. The CDR3 loop reads CASSLGWAGQYF. CDR3 DNA: TGTGCCAGCAGTTTAGGATGGGCAGGGCAGTACTTC.

This clonotype was counted ten times or more. This sequence joins TRBV27 and TRBJ2-1; the match to TRBD1 covers 7 bases. Unmatched junction bases numbered 3, after V lost 4 bases and J lost 0 bases. Germline CDR1 and CDR2: MNHEY and SMNVEV (reference sequence). The CDR3 is 15 amino acids. The CDR3 spells CASSSRDSSYNEQFF. The CDR3 DNA reads TGTGCCAGCAGTTCACGGGACAGCTCCTACAATGAGCAGTTCTTC.

The chain uses TRBV6-2 or TRBV6-3 and TRBJ2-7; D tentatively fits TRBD1 or TRBD2 (6 bases each). This CDR3 contains 13 residues. V was cut by 6 bases and J by 5 bases, with 14 bases left in between. CDR1 and CDR2 from the germline V gene are MNHEY and SVGEGT. CDR3 amino acids: CASSVGGPHEQYF. CDR3 bases: TGTGCCAGCAGCGTGGGGGGCCCCCACGAGCAGTACTTC.

This clonotype was counted between two and nine times. The chain links TRBV2 to TRBJ1-5, with unresolved D. V shed 4 bases and J shed 2 bases, with 15 bases lying between them. CDR1 is SNHLY and CDR2 is FYNNEI in the germline V gene. This CDR3 has 16 amino acids. CDR3 nucleotides: TGTGCCAGCAGTGGGCTTTGGGAGGACGGCAATCAGCCCCAGCATTTT. Translating gives CASSGLWEDGNQPQHF.

This rearrangement joins TRBV18 to TRBJ1-1; a weak D match, TRBD1 (6 bases). CDR3 size: 13 residues. CDR1 and CDR2 from the germline V gene are KGHSH and LQKENI. V was shortened by 2 bases and J by 6 bases, with 10 bases between the two germline ends. CDR3 residues: CASSPSGGSEAFF. As DNA, the CDR3 is TGTGCCAGCTCACCATCCGGGGGCTCTGAAGCTTTCTTT.

There are a few counts of this clonotype. The rearrangement links TRBV2 to TRBJ2-1; 7 bases are a match to TRBD2. V shed 6 bases and J 0 bases; nucleotides not matched to a gene: 8. The germline V gene encodes CDR1 SNHLY and CDR2 FYNNEI. This CDR3 has 16 residues. CDR3 amino acids: CASSTKRGSSYNEQFF. DNA for the CDR3: TGTGCCAGCAGCACAAAGCGGGGAAGCTCCTACAATGAGCAGTTCTTC.

V gene TRBV12-3 or TRBV12-4 combines with J gene TRBJ2-1; D is unclear. The CDR3 is 15 amino acids. Trimming stripped 6 bases from V and 4 bases from J, with 16 bases between. The CDR3 here is CASSPPLELYNEQFF. The CDR3 DNA is TGTGCCAGCAGCCCCCCTCTCGAGCTATACAATGAGCAGTTCTTC.

This clonotype was counted between two and nine times. The genes are TRBV27 and TRBJ2-3; the D is unclear. Per the germline V gene, CDR1 is MNHEY and CDR2 is SMNVEV (reference sequence). V was cut by 3 bases and J by 0 bases, with 7 bases left in between. CDR3 length: 14 residues. The CDR3 sequence: CASSFETSTDTQYF. CDR3 in DNA: TGTGCCAGCAGTTTTGAAACTAGCACAGATACGCAGTATTTT.